This T cell receptor (beta chain) was obtained from a study of Ad26.COV2.S vaccination and SARS-CoV-2 variants. Sample treatment: 15 to 20 received Ad26.COV2.S at low or high dose, single or two shots; about 5 received placebo; per-sample allocation not given. The samples were gathered on day 63 after the first injection of vaccine or placebo. This CDR3 spans 14 amino acids. Between the trimmed V and J ends, which lost 3 bases and 2 bases, there was a span of 10 bases. Germline CDR1 KGHDR, CDR2 SFDVKD. Libraries were prepared by immunoSEQ multiplex PCR; TCRdb keeps only in-frame clonotypes and omits some of them. The table lists approximately 300,000 clones, around 81% of them singletons.

Sequencing was performed on peripheral blood, taken in a trial of Ad26.COV2.S vaccine versus placebo. The rearrangement links TRBV24-1 to TRBJ2-7, with D hard to call. The TCR originated in a person between 18 and 60 years old who received the Ad26.COV2.S COVID-19 vaccine or a placebo. CDR3: CATSDRNRAYEQYF. The CDR3 bases are TGTGCCACCAGTGATAGAAATAGAGCCTACGAGCAGTACTTC.